This is a list of T cell receptor beta chains from one sample in a study of blood T cell repertoires in COVID-19. Measured with immunoSEQ multiplex PCR; TCRdb has only the in-frame clones, and not every one. The sample yields 70,000 or so clones, more than 70% seen once. The sequenced material came from peripheral blood. These TCRs come from a man aged 50-60 years with COVID-19, enrolled during active disease. Each CDR3 is given with its conserved first and last residue. A D gene is named only where the DNA matches it firmly. The size field is filled for only some rows; it gives once, few, many or a size class.

j_gene: TRBJ2-7; abundance: NA; len: 14; d_gene: NA; v_gene: TRBV5-1; CDR3aa: CASSPEVGTYEQYF; CDR3nt: TGCGCCAGCAGCCCGGAGGTCGGCACCTACGAGCAGTACTTC
j_gene: TRBJ2-7; abundance: NA; len: 14; d_gene: TRBD2; v_gene: TRBV5-1; CDR3aa: CASSLGLAGDEQYF; CDR3nt: TGCGCCAGCAGCCTTGGGCTAGCGGGAGACGAGCAGTACTTC
j_gene: TRBJ2-1; abundance: NA; len: 18; d_gene: TRBD2; v_gene: TRBV7-3; CDR3aa: CASSPTVRLAGGGGEQFF; CDR3nt: TGTGCCAGCAGCCCTACCGTCCGACTAGCGGGAGGGGGGGGTGAGCAGTTCTTC
j_gene: TRBJ2-1; abundance: once; len: 16; d_gene: NA; v_gene: TRBV24-1; CDR3aa: CATSDWSGPGIGEQFF; CDR3nt: TGTGCCACCAGTGATTGGAGCGGGCCAGGTATCGGCGAGCAGTTCTTC
j_gene: TRBJ1-6; abundance: few; len: 16; d_gene: TRBD1; v_gene: TRBV5-6; CDR3aa: CASSPTGGRGNSPLHF; CDR3nt: TGTGCCAGCAGTCCAACAGGGGGCAGGGGAAATTCACCCCTCCACTTT
j_gene: TRBJ2-7; abundance: NA; len: 15; d_gene: NA; v_gene: TRBV4-1; CDR3aa: CASSQEGTGSYEQYF; CDR3nt: TGCGCCAGCAGCCAAGAGGGTACGGGTAGCTACGAGCAGTACTTC
j_gene: TRBJ2-7; abundance: NA; len: 13; d_gene: TRBD1; v_gene: TRBV5-1; CDR3aa: CASSVGQGLEQYF; CDR3nt: TGCGCCAGCAGCGTCGGACAGGGGTTAGAGCAGTACTTC
j_gene: TRBJ2-3; abundance: NA; len: 11; d_gene: NA; v_gene: TRBV29-1; CDR3aa: CSVGLADTQYF; CDR3nt: TGCAGCGTTGGTTTAGCAGATACGCAGTATTTT
j_gene: TRBJ2-7; abundance: few; len: 14; d_gene: NA; v_gene: TRBV10-3; CDR3aa: CAISDETQTYEQYF; CDR3nt: TGTGCCATCAGTGACGAGACACAGACCTACGAGCAGTACTTC
j_gene: TRBJ2-6; abundance: NA; len: 15; d_gene: TRBD1; v_gene: TRBV9; CDR3aa: CASSVQGAGANVLTF; CDR3nt: TGTGCCAGCAGCGTCCAGGGGGCTGGGGCCAACGTCCTGACTTTC
j_gene: TRBJ1-2; abundance: once; len: 14; d_gene: TRBD1; v_gene: TRBV19; CDR3aa: CASSLDRGSYGYTF; CDR3nt: TGTGCCAGTAGTTTGGACAGGGGATCCTATGGCTACACCTTC
j_gene: TRBJ1-3; abundance: once; len: 15; d_gene: NA; v_gene: TRBV12-1; CDR3aa: CASSSLTGYTDTIYF; CDR3nt: TGTGCCAGCAGCTCTCTGACAGGGTACACGGACACCATATATTTT
j_gene: TRBJ2-7; abundance: NA; len: 14; d_gene: NA; v_gene: TRBV9; CDR3aa: CASSPDIPPYEQYF; CDR3nt: TGTGCCAGCAGCCCTGACATTCCCCCCTACGAGCAGTACTTC
j_gene: TRBJ2-4; abundance: NA; len: 19; d_gene: TRBD2; v_gene: TRBV6-2/TRBV6-3; CDR3aa: CASSYSNGASGRAGNIQYF; CDR3nt: TGTGCCAGCAGTTACTCGAATGGTGCTAGCGGGAGGGCGGGAAACATTCAGTACTTC
j_gene: TRBJ1-1; abundance: NA; len: 16; d_gene: TRBD1; v_gene: TRBV4-1; CDR3aa: CASSQGRQGLGGKAFF; CDR3nt: TGCGCCAGCAGCCAAGGGCGACAGGGGTTAGGTGGTAAAGCTTTCTTT
j_gene: TRBJ1-6; abundance: NA; len: 13; d_gene: NA; v_gene: TRBV19; CDR3aa: CASKKENNSPLHF; CDR3nt: TGTGCCAGTAAAAAAGAGAATAATTCACCCCTCCACTTT
j_gene: TRBJ2-3; abundance: NA; len: 13; d_gene: NA; v_gene: TRBV4-1; CDR3aa: CASSQDPQDTQYF; CDR3nt: TGCGCCAGCAGCCAAGATCCCCAAGATACGCAGTATTTT
j_gene: TRBJ1-5; abundance: few; len: 18; d_gene: NA; v_gene: TRBV7-3; CDR3aa: CASSLARGQIISNQPQHF; CDR3nt: TGTGCCAGCAGCTTAGCCCGTGGGCAGATTATTAGCAATCAGCCCCAGCATTTT
j_gene: TRBJ2-5; abundance: NA; len: 14; d_gene: NA; v_gene: TRBV5-6; CDR3aa: CASRRGGGKETQYF; CDR3nt: TGTGCCAGCAGGAGGGGGGGAGGAAAAGAGACCCAGTACTTC
j_gene: TRBJ1-2; abundance: NA; len: 14; d_gene: NA; v_gene: TRBV19; CDR3aa: CASSSAGPLYGYTF; CDR3nt: TGTGCCAGTAGTTCAGCGGGTCCCCTCTATGGCTACACCTTC
j_gene: TRBJ2-5; abundance: once; len: 14; d_gene: NA; v_gene: TRBV7-3; CDR3aa: CASSLNGGQETQYF; CDR3nt: TGTGCCAGCAGCTTAAATGGGGGGCAAGAGACCCAGTACTTC
j_gene: TRBJ1-2; abundance: NA; len: 15; d_gene: NA; v_gene: TRBV6-5; CDR3aa: CASSYSTLNLYGYTF; CDR3nt: TGTGCCAGCAGTTACTCCACGTTAAACTTATATGGCTACACCTTC
j_gene: TRBJ1-5; abundance: NA; len: 15; d_gene: TRBD1; v_gene: TRBV28; CDR3aa: CASSIRTGNNQPQHF; CDR3nt: TGTGCCAGCAGTATACGGACAGGCAACAATCAGCCCCAGCATTTT
j_gene: TRBJ2-7; abundance: NA; len: 14; d_gene: NA; v_gene: TRBV6-5; CDR3aa: CASSYSYGDYEQYF; CDR3nt: TGTGCCAGCAGTTACTCTTACGGAGACTACGAGCAGTACTTC
j_gene: TRBJ2-2; abundance: few; len: 12; d_gene: NA; v_gene: TRBV7-9; CDR3aa: CASSSGSGELFF; CDR3nt: TGTGCCAGCAGCTCAGGGTCCGGGGAGCTGTTTTTT
j_gene: TRBJ1-5; abundance: once; len: 15; d_gene: NA; v_gene: TRBV6-2/TRBV6-3; CDR3aa: CASSPGGEGNQPQHF; CDR3nt: TGTGCCAGCAGCCCCGGGGGGGAGGGCAATCAGCCCCAGCATTTT
j_gene: TRBJ2-5; abundance: NA; len: 15; d_gene: NA; v_gene: TRBV28; CDR3aa: CASSPPGGVKETQYF; CDR3nt: TGTGCCAGCAGTCCCCCGGGGGGCGTAAAAGAGACCCAGTACTTC
j_gene: TRBJ1-1; abundance: NA; len: 10; d_gene: NA; v_gene: TRBV29-1; CDR3aa: CSVARGEAFF; CDR3nt: TGCAGCGTCGCCCGCGGTGAAGCTTTCTTT
j_gene: TRBJ2-2; abundance: NA; len: 15; d_gene: TRBD1; v_gene: TRBV19; CDR3aa: CASRRGTGAAGELFF; CDR3nt: TGTGCCAGTAGGCGCGGGACAGGGGCGGCCGGGGAGCTGTTTTTT
j_gene: TRBJ1-4; abundance: NA; len: 14; d_gene: TRBD1; v_gene: TRBV6-6; CDR3aa: CASSLQGAGEKLFF; CDR3nt: TGTGCCAGCAGCTTACAGGGGGCAGGCGAAAAACTGTTTTTT
j_gene: TRBJ2-3; abundance: NA; len: 18; d_gene: TRBD2; v_gene: TRBV7-3; CDR3aa: CASSLIGGAGAKGDTQYF; CDR3nt: TGTGCCAGCAGCTTAATTGGGGGAGCGGGAGCGAAGGGAGATACGCAGTATTTT
j_gene: TRBJ1-2; abundance: NA; len: 14; d_gene: NA; v_gene: TRBV9; CDR3aa: CASSRPGVNYGYTF; CDR3nt: TGTGCCAGCAGCCGACCGGGGGTAAACTATGGCTACACCTTC
j_gene: TRBJ1-1; abundance: NA; len: 14; d_gene: NA; v_gene: TRBV28; CDR3aa: CASSLWVKLTEAFF; CDR3nt: TGTGCCAGCAGTTTATGGGTCAAGCTCACTGAAGCTTTCTTT
j_gene: TRBJ2-7; abundance: few; len: 12; d_gene: NA; v_gene: TRBV7-9; CDR3aa: CASSLDRHEQYF; CDR3nt: TGTGCCAGCAGCTTAGACAGACACGAGCAGTACTTC
j_gene: TRBJ2-7; abundance: NA; len: 15; d_gene: NA; v_gene: TRBV5-5; CDR3aa: CASSFRGRGLYEQYF; CDR3nt: TGTGCCAGCAGCTTTAGAGGGAGAGGGCTCTACGAGCAGTACTTC
j_gene: TRBJ2-7; abundance: NA; len: 15; d_gene: TRBD1; v_gene: TRBV4-3; CDR3aa: CASSYSGTGEYEQYF; CDR3nt: TGCGCCAGCAGCTACAGCGGGACAGGGGAGTACGAGCAGTACTTC
j_gene: TRBJ2-5; abundance: NA; len: 11; d_gene: NA; v_gene: TRBV6-5; CDR3aa: CASSPQETQYF; CDR3nt: TGTGCCAGCAGTCCTCAAGAGACCCAGTACTTC
j_gene: TRBJ2-7; abundance: NA; len: 15; d_gene: TRBD2; v_gene: TRBV5-1; CDR3aa: CASSPVAGSSYEQYF; CDR3nt: TGCGCCAGCAGCCCAGTAGCGGGAAGTTCCTACGAGCAGTACTTC
j_gene: TRBJ1-2; abundance: NA; len: 14; d_gene: NA; v_gene: TRBV5-6; CDR3aa: CASSLSGRGGGYTF; CDR3nt: TGTGCCAGCAGCTTGTCCGGCAGGGGTGGTGGCTACACCTTC
j_gene: TRBJ2-1; abundance: NA; len: 13; d_gene: NA; v_gene: TRBV5-1; CDR3aa: CASSLVGAWEQFF; CDR3nt: TGCGCCAGCAGCTTGGTTGGGGCCTGGGAGCAGTTCTTC
j_gene: TRBJ1-1; abundance: once; len: 14; d_gene: NA; v_gene: TRBV2; CDR3aa: CASTYSGMNTEAFF; CDR3nt: TGTGCCAGCACCTACAGTGGAATGAACACTGAAGCTTTCTTT
j_gene: TRBJ2-1; abundance: NA; len: 13; d_gene: NA; v_gene: TRBV5-6; CDR3aa: CASTKGVRDEQFF; CDR3nt: TGTGCCAGCACTAAGGGGGTCAGGGATGAGCAGTTCTTC
j_gene: TRBJ2-2; abundance: NA; len: 15; d_gene: TRBD2; v_gene: TRBV7-3; CDR3aa: CASSSRGGITGELFF; CDR3nt: TGTGCCAGCAGCTCCCGGGGAGGGATCACCGGGGAGCTGTTTTTT
j_gene: TRBJ2-7; abundance: NA; len: 14; d_gene: NA; v_gene: TRBV5-6; CDR3aa: CASSGGPAAYEQYF; CDR3nt: TGTGCCAGCAGCGGGGGCCCAGCGGCCTACGAGCAGTACTTC
j_gene: TRBJ1-4; abundance: NA; len: 15; d_gene: NA; v_gene: TRBV7-9; CDR3aa: CASSPGPGYNEKLFF; CDR3nt: TGTGCCAGCAGCCCCGGACCGGGATATAATGAAAAACTGTTTTTT
j_gene: TRBJ2-1; abundance: NA; len: 15; d_gene: TRBD1; v_gene: TRBV11-2; CDR3aa: CASSLWDRPYNEQFF; CDR3nt: TGTGCCAGCAGCCTTTGGGACAGACCCTACAATGAGCAGTTCTTC
j_gene: TRBJ1-2; abundance: NA; len: 13; d_gene: NA; v_gene: TRBV12-3/TRBV12-4; CDR3aa: CASSLTVNYGYTF; CDR3nt: TGTGCCAGCAGTCTGACAGTTAACTATGGCTACACCTTC
j_gene: TRBJ2-3; abundance: NA; len: 13; d_gene: TRBD1; v_gene: TRBV29-1; CDR3aa: CSVDRTGRDTQYF; CDR3nt: TGCAGCGTTGACAGGACAGGGCGGGATACGCAGTATTTT
j_gene: TRBJ2-1; abundance: NA; len: 17; d_gene: TRBD2; v_gene: TRBV19; CDR3aa: CASSTGLAGAGDNEQFF; CDR3nt: TGTGCCAGTAGTACGGGACTAGCGGGGGCGGGCGACAATGAGCAGTTCTTC
j_gene: TRBJ1-5; abundance: NA; len: 14; d_gene: TRBD1; v_gene: TRBV28; CDR3aa: CASSSLRGRQPQHF; CDR3nt: TGTGCCAGCAGTTCCCTCAGGGGGCGTCAGCCCCAGCATTTT
j_gene: TRBJ2-2; abundance: NA; len: 13; d_gene: NA; v_gene: TRBV28; CDR3aa: CASTGLGTGELFF; CDR3nt: TGTGCCAGCACAGGTTTGGGCACCGGGGAGCTGTTTTTT
j_gene: TRBJ1-6; abundance: NA; len: 15; d_gene: NA; v_gene: TRBV6-5; CDR3aa: CASSYIGIPNSPLHF; CDR3nt: TGTGCCAGCAGTTACATCGGGATACCTAATTCACCCCTCCACTTT
j_gene: TRBJ2-2; abundance: NA; len: 15; d_gene: TRBD1; v_gene: TRBV30; CDR3aa: CAWSAPGQGAGELFF; CDR3nt: TGTGCCTGGAGTGCCCCGGGACAGGGGGCCGGGGAGCTGTTTTTT
j_gene: TRBJ2-2; abundance: NA; len: 13; d_gene: NA; v_gene: TRBV11-2; CDR3aa: CASSPSRAGELFF; CDR3nt: TGTGCCAGCAGCCCATCCAGGGCAGGGGAGCTGTTTTTT
j_gene: TRBJ2-1; abundance: NA; len: 13; d_gene: NA; v_gene: TRBV19; CDR3aa: CASSYSGGGEQFF; CDR3nt: TGTGCCAGTAGCTATAGTGGAGGCGGTGAGCAGTTCTTC
j_gene: TRBJ2-1; abundance: NA; len: 16; d_gene: NA; v_gene: TRBV11-2; CDR3aa: CASSLVIGVLYNEQFF; CDR3nt: TGTGCCAGCAGCTTAGTTATAGGGGTCCTTTACAATGAGCAGTTCTTC
j_gene: TRBJ2-6; abundance: NA; len: 16; d_gene: TRBD1; v_gene: TRBV7-8; CDR3aa: CASSPRDSSGANVLTF; CDR3nt: TGTGCCAGCAGCCCCCGGGACAGCTCTGGGGCCAACGTCCTGACTTTC
j_gene: TRBJ1-1; abundance: once; len: 13; d_gene: TRBD1; v_gene: TRBV2; CDR3aa: CASSPDRITEAFF; CDR3nt: TGTGCCAGCAGCCCGGACAGGATCACTGAAGCTTTCTTT